These T cell receptor beta chains were read from a single sample in a study of blood T cell repertoires in COVID-19. The data were produced by immunoSEQ multiplex PCR, yet TCRdb's version contains in-frame clones alone and is incomplete. This table has 200,000 to 250,000 clones, 85% to 90% appearing once. Sequencing was done on a sample of peripheral blood. These receptors came from a man younger than 35 with active or convalescent COVID-19. Each CDR3 is given with its conserved first and last residue. Fields, in order: J gene, V gene, D gene, clone size, CDR3 DNA, CDR3 protein. The D gene is left open where the match is weak. Rows may omit the clone size; those that give it use once, few, many or a size class.

j_call: TRBJ1-5; v_call: TRBV3-1/TRBV3-2; d_call: .; clone_size: .; cdr3_nt: TGTGCCAGCAGCCAAGCGGGGGGTAGAGGGGTCAATCAGCCCCAGCATTTT; cdr3_aa: CASSQAGGRGVNQPQHF
j_call: TRBJ1-2; v_call: TRBV5-6; d_call: TRBD1; clone_size: .; cdr3_nt: TGTGCCAGCAGCCAGGACAGGGGTAACTATGGCTACACCTTC; cdr3_aa: CASSQDRGNYGYTF
j_call: TRBJ2-4; v_call: TRBV6-5; d_call: TRBD1; clone_size: few; cdr3_nt: TGTGCCAGCCAGGGGGTACAAAACATTCAGTACTTC; cdr3_aa: CASQGVQNIQYF
j_call: TRBJ1-4; v_call: TRBV25-1; d_call: TRBD1; clone_size: .; cdr3_nt: TGTGCCAGCAGTGGACAGGGGCCAACTAATGAAAAACTGTTTTTT; cdr3_aa: CASSGQGPTNEKLFF
j_call: TRBJ2-7; v_call: TRBV3-1/TRBV3-2; d_call: TRBD2; clone_size: .; cdr3_nt: TGTGCCAGCAGCCAAACTAGCGGGATCTCTGGCGAGCAGTACTTC; cdr3_aa: CASSQTSGISGEQYF
j_call: TRBJ2-7; v_call: TRBV5-1; d_call: .; clone_size: .; cdr3_nt: TGCGCCAGCAGCTCTTCCCCCGGCAGGGCCGAGCAGTACTTC; cdr3_aa: CASSSSPGRAEQYF
j_call: TRBJ1-2; v_call: TRBV3-1/TRBV3-2; d_call: .; clone_size: once; cdr3_nt: TGTGCCAGCAGCCCCCGAGCGACCCATGGCTACACCTTC; cdr3_aa: CASSPRATHGYTF
j_call: TRBJ2-3; v_call: TRBV5-1; d_call: TRBD1; clone_size: .; cdr3_nt: TGCGCCAGCAGCTTAGAAACAGGGGTGGGAGATACGCAGTATTTT; cdr3_aa: CASSLETGVGDTQYF
j_call: TRBJ2-6; v_call: TRBV19; d_call: TRBD1; clone_size: .; cdr3_nt: TGTGCCAGTGGATCCGGGACAGGGGTCGGTGGGGCCAACGTCCTGACTTTC; cdr3_aa: CASGSGTGVGGANVLTF
j_call: TRBJ2-1; v_call: TRBV29-1; d_call: .; clone_size: .; cdr3_nt: TGCAGCCTCGGAGGGCTAGCGTTGAATGAGCAGTTCTTC; cdr3_aa: CSLGGLALNEQFF
j_call: TRBJ2-3; v_call: TRBV5-6; d_call: TRBD1; clone_size: few; cdr3_nt: TGTGCCAGCAGCTTGGCCGGGACAGGTGTTCGGTATACGCAGTATTTT; cdr3_aa: CASSLAGTGVRYTQYF
j_call: TRBJ2-3; v_call: TRBV29-1; d_call: TRBD2; clone_size: once; cdr3_nt: TGCAGCGTCCAGGTCGGGGGGATCGCAGATACGCAGTATTTT; cdr3_aa: CSVQVGGIADTQYF
j_call: TRBJ2-7; v_call: TRBV11-2; d_call: .; clone_size: .; cdr3_nt: TGTGCCAGCAGCTTAGGGACAGCGAACTACGAGCAGTACTTC; cdr3_aa: CASSLGTANYEQYF
j_call: TRBJ1-5; v_call: TRBV27; d_call: .; clone_size: few; cdr3_nt: TGTGCCAGCAGTTTACCCGGGTTCAAGGATAGCAATCAGCCCCAGCATTTT; cdr3_aa: CASSLPGFKDSNQPQHF
j_call: TRBJ1-2; v_call: TRBV19; d_call: .; clone_size: .; cdr3_nt: TGTGCCAGTAGTATCTCCCAGGCCTTTAACTATGGCTACACCTTC; cdr3_aa: CASSISQAFNYGYTF
j_call: TRBJ2-7; v_call: TRBV2; d_call: .; clone_size: once; cdr3_nt: TGTGCCAGCAGTGGTAGTCGGGGGAGCTACGAGCAGTACTTC; cdr3_aa: CASSGSRGSYEQYF
j_call: TRBJ1-4; v_call: TRBV4-3; d_call: .; clone_size: .; cdr3_nt: TGCGCCAGCAGCCAAGATCGCACAACAACTAATGAAAAACTGTTTTTT; cdr3_aa: CASSQDRTTTNEKLFF
j_call: TRBJ2-2; v_call: TRBV7-3; d_call: TRBD2; clone_size: few; cdr3_nt: TGTGCCAGCAGCCCCCGGACTAGCGGGGGATCCGGGGAGCTGTTTTTT; cdr3_aa: CASSPRTSGGSGELFF
j_call: TRBJ2-5; v_call: TRBV6-5; d_call: TRBD1; clone_size: .; cdr3_nt: TGTGCCAGCAGTTACTCGGGACAGGGGGTTTTGGAGACCCAGTACTTC; cdr3_aa: CASSYSGQGVLETQYF
j_call: TRBJ1-5; v_call: TRBV4-3; d_call: .; clone_size: .; cdr3_nt: TGCGCCAGCAGCCAAGATCACAGGGACAATCAGCCCCAGCATTTT; cdr3_aa: CASSQDHRDNQPQHF
j_call: TRBJ2-1; v_call: TRBV11-3; d_call: TRBD2; clone_size: .; cdr3_nt: TGTGCCAGCAGCCCAGGGACTAGCGGATTGAACAATGAGCAGTTCTTC; cdr3_aa: CASSPGTSGLNNEQFF
j_call: TRBJ2-1; v_call: TRBV19; d_call: .; clone_size: once; cdr3_nt: TGTGCCAGTAGTACGTATACCGGGATCGCCCTGGGTGAGCAGTTCTTC; cdr3_aa: CASSTYTGIALGEQFF
j_call: TRBJ2-1; v_call: TRBV11-3; d_call: TRBD2; clone_size: .; cdr3_nt: TGTGCCAGCAGCCCATGGGCTAGCGGGGGCCCCAGGCCATTTCATGAGCAGTTCTTC; cdr3_aa: CASSPWASGGPRPFHEQFF
j_call: TRBJ1-2; v_call: TRBV7-6; d_call: TRBD1; clone_size: .; cdr3_nt: TGTGCCAGCAGCTTGCAACAGGGGGATGGCTACACCTTC; cdr3_aa: CASSLQQGDGYTF
j_call: TRBJ2-7; v_call: TRBV27; d_call: TRBD2; clone_size: once; cdr3_nt: TGTGCCAGCAGAGTGCGGGAGGGCCGATGGTATGGCGAGCAGTACTTC; cdr3_aa: CASRVREGRWYGEQYF
j_call: TRBJ2-5; v_call: TRBV7-2; d_call: .; clone_size: .; cdr3_nt: TGTGCCAGCAGCCCCCTCGGCGGTAAAGAGACCCAGTACTTC; cdr3_aa: CASSPLGGKETQYF
j_call: TRBJ1-4; v_call: TRBV4-1; d_call: TRBD1; clone_size: .; cdr3_nt: TGCGCCAGCAGCCAGGGGGACAGCCGAGGGGAAAAACTGTTTTTT; cdr3_aa: CASSQGDSRGEKLFF